These T cell receptor beta chains were read from a single sample in a study of cytomegalovirus exposure and HLA in healthy donors. The protocol was immunoSEQ multiplex PCR, while the TCRdb copy is restricted to in-frame clones and leaves out a portion. The sample includes roughly 190,000 clones, roughly 86% of them seen just once. The sequencing input was PBMCs. The source of these receptors is a man aged 25 to 45 in good health and CMV-seropositive. Each CDR3 is given with its conserved first and last residue. A D gene is named only where the DNA matches it firmly. Clone size is stated in some rows and not others, as once, few, many or a class when expanded.

>TRBD1|.|TRBJ2-7|TRBV5-4
TGTGCCAGCAGCTCGGGACAGGGAATTACCGAGCAGTACTTC
CASSSGQGITEQYF
>.|.|TRBJ2-7|TRBV5-6
TGTGCCAGCAGCTTGGGGCAGGGCCCCTACGAGCAGTACTTC
CASSLGQGPYEQYF
>.|.|TRBJ2-7|TRBV9
TGTGCCAGCAGCGTTCGGACAGTCCCCCTCTACGAGCAGTACTTC
CASSVRTVPLYEQYF
>.|.|TRBJ1-1|TRBV5-4
TGTGCCAGCACCGAACCCGGGACAACCGCTGAGGCTTTCTTT
CASTEPGTTAEAFF
>.|.|TRBJ2-3|TRBV5-1
TGCGCCAGCAGCTTGGGTGGGAGCACAGATACGCAGTATTTT
CASSLGGSTDTQYF
>TRBD2|.|TRBJ2-5|TRBV4-1
TGCGCCAGCAGCCACGCACCGGGACTAGAAGAGACCCAGTACTTC
CASSHAPGLEETQYF
>TRBD1|.|TRBJ1-2|TRBV11-3
TGTGCCAGCAGCCCAACCGCGCAGGGGGTTGGCTATGGCTACACCTTC
CASSPTAQGVGYGYTF
>TRBD2|once|TRBJ2-7|TRBV5-1
TGCGCCAGCAGGGCGGGGACTAGCGACATCTACGAGCAGTACTTC
CASRAGTSDIYEQYF
>TRBD1|few|TRBJ1-6|TRBV2
TGTGCCAGACGGACAGGGTTTTCACCCCTCCACTTT
CARRTGFSPLHF
>.|.|TRBJ2-1|TRBV28
TGTGCCAGCAGGTCAGGGGTCCTGAAGCAGTTCTTC
CASRSGVLKQFF
>TRBD2|.|TRBJ2-7|TRBV11-2
TGTGCCAGCAGCTTAGGTCTCAGCGGGGGCTACGAGCAGTACTTC
CASSLGLSGGYEQYF
>TRBD1|.|TRBJ2-3|TRBV19
TGTGCCAGTAGTCTCGGACAGGGTAGATACACAGATACGCAGTATTTT
CASSLGQGRYTDTQYF
>TRBD1|.|TRBJ2-1|TRBV6-5
TGTGCCAGCAGCCGAGGACAGGGAATCTATGAGCAGTTCTTC
CASSRGQGIYEQFF
>TRBD1|.|TRBJ1-6|TRBV11-2
TGTGCCAGCAGCTTTCGGACAGGGGACGATTCACCCCTCCACTTT
CASSFRTGDDSPLHF
>.|once|TRBJ2-6|TRBV1
TGCACCAGCAGCCAATTAGGGGCGCCTTCCTTCTCTGGGGCCAACGTCCTGACTTTC
CTSSQLGAPSFSGANVLTF
>TRBD2|many|TRBJ2-1|TRBV2
TGTGCCAGCAGTGTCTCAATTGGGACTAGCGGCGACTACAATGAGCAGTTCTTC
CASSVSIGTSGDYNEQFF
>.|.|TRBJ1-2|TRBV9
TGTGCCAGCAGCGTAGCCCCGACGGGGGAGGGCTACACCTTC
CASSVAPTGEGYTF
>TRBD1|once|TRBJ1-2|TRBV4-1
TGCGCCAGCAGCACGACGACAGGGGGCTCCTATGGCTACACCTTC
CASSTTTGGSYGYTF
>.|.|TRBJ1-1|TRBV14
TGTGCCAGCAGCCATCGAGAGAGCATGAACACTGAAGCTTTCTTT
CASSHRESMNTEAFF
>.|.|TRBJ2-1|TRBV2
TGTGCCAGCAGCCAGAGGCAGCGGGCGGCATACAATGAGCAGTTCTTC
CASSQRQRAAYNEQFF
>.|once|TRBJ2-7|TRBV6-1
TGTGCCAGCAGTGAACAAGCAGGAGCATACGAGCAGTACTTC
CASSEQAGAYEQYF
>.|.|TRBJ2-5|TRBV5-6
TGTGCCAGCAGCTTCGCAGGAGAAGAGACCCAGTACTTC
CASSFAGEETQYF
>.|.|TRBJ1-6|TRBV7-6
TGTGCCAGCAGCTTAGGGCAGGGGCAGTATAATTCACCCCTCCACTTT
CASSLGQGQYNSPLHF
>.|.|TRBJ1-3|TRBV18
TGTGCCAGCTCCCCACCGGGAGTTGGAAACACCATATATTTT
CASSPPGVGNTIYF
>TRBD2|.|TRBJ2-1|TRBV7-3
TGTGCCAGCAGCTTACGAACTAGCGGGAGGGATGAGCAGTTCTTC
CASSLRTSGRDEQFF
>TRBD1|few|TRBJ2-2|TRBV13
TGTGCCAGCAGCTTGGTTGCAGGGGGCGAGATGTCGTCCGGGGAGCTGTTTTTT
CASSLVAGGEMSSGELFF